One and the same sample provided the 32 T cell receptor beta chains below, sequenced in a study of tissue T cells after allogeneic stem cell transplantation. The sample's time point: mouse harvest day 7 after allogeneic transplant. Tail vein injection delivered 10^7 T-cell-depleted bone marrow cells and 10^6 splenic CD5+ T cells. Profiling relied on immunoSEQ multiplex PCR, and the TCRdb table lists in-frame clones only, not all of them. The table lists over 7,000 clones, about 42% of them singletons. Material: gut tissue. Receptors were obtained from a female BALB/c mouse given C57BL/6 T cells with graft-versus-host disease after an allogeneic hematopoietic cell transplant.

Comment on this clone: Gene names are mouse gene names. The read ends 1 residue early relative to the CDR3; the germline J gene fills the gap. This chain joins TRBV26 and TRBJ2-4, with TRBD1 matching 9 bases. Per germline, CDR1 KGHPV and CDR2 FQNQEV (reference sequence). V shed 6 bases, J shed 0 bases, and the junction held 4 bases outside the gene matches. The CDR3 spans 15 residues. The chain's CDR3 is CASSQQGASQNTLYF. CDR3 DNA, as far as it was read: TGTGCCAGCAGCCAACAGGGGGCTAGTCAAAACACCTTGTAC.

Worth noting for this clone: Here the gene names and germline are mouse. The missing CDR3 end, 1 residue past where the read stops, is filled in from the germline J gene. V gene TRBV3 combines with J gene TRBJ1-4; TRBD1 matches 8 bases. The CDR3 length is 15 residues. With 5 bases clipped from V and 3 bases from J, the junction kept 5 bases outside the gene matches. Germline V gene data show CDR1 as SNHLY and CDR2 as FYNGKV (reference sequence). The CDR3 spells CASSPPGQANERLFF. CDR3 bases read: TGTGCCAGCAGCCCTCCGGGACAGGCCAACGAAAGATTATTT.

Regarding this clone: These gene names are mouse names. Read data end 1 residue before the CDR3 end; the end is taken from the germline J gene. The V and J genes are TRBV26 and TRBJ2-3, with a weak D call TRBD2 (5 bases). This CDR3 is built from 14 residues. Germline V gene sequence: CDR1 KGHPV, CDR2 FQNQEV (reference sequence). Trimming pared 3 bases from V and 0 bases from J, leaving 7 bases between. The sequenced CDR3 bases are TGTGCCAGCAGTCTACTGGCTAGTGCAGAAACGCTGTAT. It specifies CASSLLASAETLY. The entire CDR3 is CASSLLASAETLYF.

Points on this clone: Each gene name is a mouse one. The read ends 1 residue early relative to the CDR3; the germline J gene fills the gap. V is TRBV15 and J is TRBJ2-1; 14 bases agree with TRBD2. This CDR3 has 15 amino acids. Germline V gives CDR1 SGHND, CDR2 FRSKSL. The V gene end was trimmed by 6 bases and the J gene end by 9 bases; junction bases not matched to a gene: 7. This chain's CDR3 is CASSRDWGGKGEQFF. CDR3 DNA, as far as it was read: TGTGCCAGCAGCAGGGACTGGGGGGGCAAGGGTGAGCAGTTC.

Regarding this clone: Gene names denote mouse genes. Read data end 1 residue before the CDR3 end; the end is taken from the germline J gene. The V call is TRBV19, the J call TRBJ2-3; 8 positions agree with TRBD2. Germline CDR1 is FNHDT and CDR2 is SITEND (reference sequence). V lost 7 bases and J lost 1; bases outside the gene matches: 8. This CDR3 has 15 residues. CDR3: CASSAGGRGAETLYF. CDR3 DNA, as far as it was read: TGTGCCAGCTCGGCGGGGGGGCGGGGTGCAGAAACGCTGTAT.

Turning to this clone: Here the gene names and germline are mouse. Read coverage stops 1 residue before the CDR3 terminus; the germline J gene supplies the remainder. This chain joins TRBV26 and TRBJ1-3; D might be TRBD1 (6 bases). The germline gives CDR1 KGHPV, CDR2 FQNQEV (reference sequence). The ends were cut back, 1 base at V and 4 bases at J, with 11 bases in the middle. This CDR3 has 15 amino acids. The CDR3 bases that were read are TGTGCCAGCAGTCTGTTGACAGGATCGGGAAATACGCTCTAT. Encoded protein: CASSLLTGSGNTLY. The full CDR3 protein reads CASSLLTGSGNTLYF.

This clone was recorded a few times. Gene names refer to mouse genes. Read sequence stops 1 residue before the CDR3 end, and the germline J gene provides the missing end. V and J are TRBV2 and TRBJ2-7, with TRBD1 as a possible D gene (5 bases). Trimming cost V 0 bases and J 4 bases, with 7 bases left between them. Germline loops: CDR1 LGHNA, CDR2 YSYQKL. The CDR3 is 13 residues long. CDR3 bases read: TGTGCCAGCAGCCAAGAAAGACAGTATGAACAGTAC. Encoded protein: CASSQERQYEQY. The complete CDR3 protein is CASSQERQYEQYF.

As for this clone: Gene names refer to mouse genes. The read is 1 residue too short to cover the CDR3 end, so that end is filled in from the germline J gene. The gene calls are TRBV29 and TRBJ1-4; a possible D gene is TRBD1 (6 bases). The germline V gene has CDR1 MSHET and CDR2 SYDVDS. V gave up 6 bases and J gave up 0 bases, with 8 bases separating them. This CDR3 is 14 amino acids long. The CDR3 spells CASSGTFSNERLFF. The DNA read from the CDR3 is TGTGCTAGCAGCGGGACATTTTCCAACGAAAGATTATTT.

With regard to this clone: These gene names are mouse names. CDR3 region: CASSATGLTGQLYF. The part of the CDR3 DNA that was read is TGTGCCAGCAGCGCGACAGGGCTCACCGGGCAGCTCTAC. The chain couples TRBV3 to TRBJ2-2, with 7 positions matching TRBD1. The read ends 1 residue shy of where the CDR3 ends; the end is completed using the germline J gene. V gave up 5 bases and J gave up 4 bases; unmatched junction bases: 4. Per the germline V gene, CDR1 is SNHLY and CDR2 is FYNGKV (reference sequence). This CDR3 contains 14 residues.

With respect to this clone: Here the gene names and germline are mouse. The read terminates 1 residue before the CDR3 end, so the remaining end is supplied by the germline J gene. The chain combines TRBV26 with TRBJ1-3; unclear D gene. The germline V and J ends were trimmed by 1 base and 2 bases, with 6 bases remaining between them. This CDR3 has 14 amino acids. The germline V gene encodes CDR1 KGHPV and CDR2 FQNQEV (reference sequence). Partial CDR3 DNA: TGTGCCAGCAGTCTGTTGGGGACTGGAAATACGCTCTAT. Residues: CASSLLGTGNTLY. Given in full, the CDR3 is CASSLLGTGNTLYF.

For this clone: Genes and germline come from the mouse. The DNA ends 1 residue before the CDR3 does, and the rest of the CDR3 is filled in from the germline J gene. The gene calls are TRBV5 and TRBJ2-5, with 9 positions matching TRBD2. The germline V gene has CDR1 LGHNA and CDR2 YNLKQL (reference sequence). This CDR3 is built from 15 residues. J was trimmed by 8 bases and V by 1 base; bases with no gene match: 7. The DNA read from the CDR3 is TGTGCCAGCAGCCAAGGCTGGGGGGGAAAGGGCACCCAGTAC. Its translation: CASSQGWGGKGTQY. The complete CDR3 sequence is CASSQGWGGKGTQYF.

This clone is a singleton in its sample. Gene and germline names: mouse. The CDR3 end is not reached by the read, which stops 1 residue before it; the germline J gene fills it in. V and J are TRBV23 and TRBJ2-3. The CDR3 spans 15 residues. The germline gives CDR1 KGHTA, CDR2 FQNQQP. Partial CDR3 DNA: TGCTCCAGCAGTCGGCGGGGGTCTAGTGCAGAAACGCTGTAT. It encodes CSSSRRGSSAETLY. The complete CDR3 reads CSSSRRGSSAETLYF.

The count of this clone is one. The genes are named according to mouse. The read falls 1 residue short of the CDR3 end, and the missing part is taken from the germline J gene. The rearrangement links TRBV26 to TRBJ2-1, with 7 positions matching TRBD1. Unmatched junction bases numbered 6, after V lost 4 bases and J lost 6 bases. The CDR3 extends over 14 amino acids. The V gene's germline CDR1 is KGHPV and CDR2 FQNQEV (reference sequence). The chain's CDR3 is CASSRDRESAEQFF. Partial CDR3 DNA: TGTGCCAGCAGTCGAGACAGGGAGTCTGCTGAGCAGTTC.

As for this clone: Gene and germline names: mouse. The sequenced fragment ends 1 residue before the CDR3 boundary, so the rest is inferred from the germline J gene. The rearrangement uses TRBV12-2 and TRBJ2-4; 9 positions agree with TRBD1. The CDR3 contains 16 residues. The ends lost 0 bases at V and 0 bases at J; junction bases unmatched: 3. Germline lookup yields CDR1 SGHLS and CDR2 HYDKME. CDR3 DNA, as far as it was read: TGTGCCAGCTCTCTCGGACAGGGGAGGAGTCAAAACACCTTGTAC. As protein: CASSLGQGRSQNTLY. The complete CDR3 sequence is CASSLGQGRSQNTLYF.

By share, this clone counts as medium-sized. Mouse names are used for the genes. The read terminates 1 residue ahead of where the CDR3 ends, so the germline J gene completes it. The rearrangement uses TRBV12-1 and TRBJ2-7; D may be TRBD1 (5 bases). Germline loops: CDR1 SGHSN, CDR2 HYEKVE. This CDR3 contains 13 residues. The V and J ends lost 1 base and 3 bases respectively, with 9 bases between them. The sequenced part of the CDR3 DNA is TGTGCCAGCTCTCTGGCAGGGAACTATGAACAGTAC. The encoded protein is CASSLAGNYEQY. The CDR3, in full, reads CASSLAGNYEQYF. Full variable domain (remainder filled in from reference TRBV12-1 and TRBJ2-7): DSGVVQSPRHIIKEKGGRSVLTCIPISGHSNVVWYQQTLGKELKFLIQHYEKVERDKGFLPSRFSVQQFDDYHSEMNMSALELEDSAMYFCASSLAGNYEQYFGPGTRLTVL.

In regard to this clone: Gene names and germline refer to mouse. The DNA ends 1 residue before the CDR3 does, and the rest of the CDR3 is filled in from the germline J gene. The V and J genes are TRBV26 and TRBJ1-1; 7 bases align to TRBD1. CDR3 length: 13 amino acids. V shed 6 bases and J 4 bases; nucleotides not matched to a gene: 5. The germline V gene has CDR1 KGHPV and CDR2 FQNQEV (reference sequence). The CDR3 sequence is CASRGTEGTEVFF. The sequenced part of the CDR3 DNA is TGTGCCAGCAGGGGGACAGAGGGCACAGAAGTCTTC.

This clone was recorded only once. Genes and germline come from the mouse. The read ends 1 residue early relative to the CDR3; the germline J gene fills the gap. This chain links TRBV4 with TRBJ2-4, with D hard to call. CDR1 is LGHDT, CDR2 YNNKQL, per germline (reference sequence). This CDR3 spans 11 amino acids. Deletions cut 6 bases from V and 5 bases from J, with 6 bases between. CDR3 protein: CASRLVNTLYF. The covered CDR3 bases are TGTGCCAGCAGGCTGGTAAACACCTTGTAC.

Turning to this clone: Gene names follow the mouse nomenclature. The CDR3 goes on 1 residue after the read ends, and that part is filled in from the germline J gene. The V gene is TRBV1, the J gene TRBJ1-2; 7 nucleotides agree with TRBD1. V dropped 4 bases and J dropped 2; count of bases not matched to a gene: 1. This CDR3 has 13 residues. Germline values: CDR1 NSQYPW, CDR2 LRSPGD (reference sequence). CDR3 sequence reads: CTCSVGQNSDYTF. Incomplete CDR3 DNA: TGCACCTGCAGTGTGGGACAGAACTCCGACTACACC.

Points on this clone: All gene names here are mouse names. The read gets to within 1 residue of the CDR3 end, and the germline J gene fills in the rest. The rearrangement links TRBV3 to TRBJ1-1; possibly TRBD1 for D (6 bases). The germline gives CDR1 SNHLY, CDR2 FYNGKV (reference sequence). The CDR3 has 15 amino acids. V lost 4 bases to trimming and J lost 1 base, with 13 bases between them. The sequenced CDR3 bases are TGTGCCAGCAGCTCCCCGGGGGGGGCGAACACAGAAGTCTTC. This gives the protein CASSSPGGANTEVF. In full, the CDR3 is CASSSPGGANTEVFF.

Turning to this clone: This may be a read error: a much more frequent sequence differs by one nucleotide. Genes here carry mouse names. The read is 1 residue too short to cover the CDR3 end, so that end is filled in from the germline J gene. In the same sample, other DNA sequences code for this CDR3. This sequence joins TRBV26 and TRBJ2-7; 7 positions agree with TRBD1. V was clipped by 6 bases and J by 3 bases; unmatched bases: 2. Germline CDR1 KGHPV, CDR2 FQNQEV (reference sequence). CDR3 length: 12 amino acids. The DNA read from the CDR3 is TGTGCCAGCAGCCGGGACAGCTATGAACAGTAC. Translated, it gives CASSRDSYEQY. The whole CDR3 protein reads CASSRDSYEQYF.

This clone occurred a few times. Germline and genes here are mouse. The read terminates 1 residue before the CDR3 end, so the remaining end is supplied by the germline J gene. The chain links TRBV13-1 to TRBJ1-4; 7 bases line up with TRBD1. The CDR3 consists of 16 residues. Germline assignment: CDR1 NSHNY and CDR2 SYGAGN. V trimming: 1 base; J trimming: 0 bases; junction bases outside the gene matches: 3. The covered CDR3 bases are TGTGCCAGCAGTGATTACAGGGGAATTTCCAACGAAAGATTATTT. This codes for CASSDYRGISNERLF. The full CDR3 is CASSDYRGISNERLFF.

This clone was seen only a few times. Gene names are mouse gene names. The CDR3 end is not reached by the read, which stops 1 residue before it; the germline J gene fills it in. The chain uses TRBV1 and TRBJ2-4, with 10 bases matching TRBD2. The V and J ends lost 0 bases and 5 bases, in that order; junction bases with no gene match: 2. The V gene's germline CDR1 is NSQYPW and CDR2 LRSPGD (reference sequence). The CDR3 totals 15 residues. CDR3 region: CTCSADLGGLNTLYF. The CDR3 bases that were read are TGCACCTGCAGTGCAGATCTGGGGGGGCTAAACACCTTGTAC.

Concerning this clone: Gene names and germline match the mouse. The sequence runs out 1 residue before the end of the CDR3; the remainder is reconstructed from the germline J gene. The genes are TRBV30 and TRBJ2-3, with D possibly matching TRBD1 (5 bases). V was trimmed by 1 base and J by 3 bases, leaving 11 bases between them. Germline values: CDR1 SQVVS, CDR2 ANEGSEA. CDR3 length equals 14 residues. The CDR3 sequence: CSSRGAGRAETLYF. The CDR3 DNA, read in part, is TGTAGTTCTAGAGGGGCAGGGAGGGCAGAAACGCTGTAT.

Details on this clone: The gene names here belong to mouse. The read terminates 1 residue before the CDR3 end, so the remaining end is supplied by the germline J gene. The V call is TRBV26, the J call TRBJ2-1; 9 bases match TRBD2. V lost 2 bases and J lost 0; bases outside the gene matches: 5. The CDR3 contains 17 residues. Germline loops: CDR1 KGHPV, CDR2 FQNQEV (reference sequence). The CDR3 DNA, read in part, is TGTGCCAGCAGTCTGGAAGACTGGGGGCCTAACTATGCTGAGCAGTTC. It encodes CASSLEDWGPNYAEQF. The complete CDR3 reads CASSLEDWGPNYAEQFF.

Concerning this clone: Germline and genes: mouse. The CDR3 is cut off 1 residue early in the read; its end comes from the germline J gene. The V call is TRBV20, the J call TRBJ2-7; 10 bases map to TRBD1. The CDR3 covers 14 residues. Trimming took 1 base from V and 4 from J; bases not matched to a gene: 4. The germline V gene has CDR1 GFQATS and CDR2 STVNSAI. The CDR3 is CGARVGTGAYEQYF. CDR3 DNA, as far as it was read: TGTGGTGCTAGGGTAGGGACAGGGGCTTATGAACAGTAC.

Concerning this clone: The germline and genes are mouse ones. The read ends 1 residue shy of where the CDR3 ends; the end is completed using the germline J gene. V and J are TRBV16 and TRBJ1-1; TRBD1 is a possible D gene (6 bases). CDR1 SGHSA and CDR2 FRNQAP come from the germline V gene. V was shortened by 4 bases and J by 0 bases, with 9 bases between the two germline ends. There are 14 residues in the CDR3. The chain's CDR3 is CASSSGTSNTEVFF. The covered CDR3 bases are TGTGCAAGCAGCTCCGGGACATCAAACACAGAAGTCTTC. Drawing the rest from reference TRBV16 and TRBJ1-1, the complete variable domain is NAGVIQTPRHKVTGKGQEATLWCEPISGHSAVFWYRQTIVQGLEFLTYFRNQAPIDDSGMPKERFSAQMPNQSHSTLKIQSTQPQDSAVYLCASSSGTSNTEVFFGKGTRLTVV.

This clone is labeled medium-sized. Gene labels here are mouse ones. The CDR3 end is not reached by the read, which stops 1 residue before it; the germline J gene fills it in. This chain joins TRBV3 and TRBJ1-2; TRBD1 matches 7 bases. Germline V gene lookup returns CDR1 SNHLY and CDR2 FYNGKV (reference sequence). With V trimmed by 5 bases and J by 4 bases, 1 base remained unmatched. CDR3 length equals 12 residues. Here the CDR3 reads CASSTGVSDYTF. Incomplete CDR3 DNA: TGTGCCAGCAGCACAGGGGTCTCCGACTACACC.

This clone was counted a few times. Gene labels here are mouse ones. The read ends 1 residue before the CDR3 terminus; that terminus is restored from the germline J gene. V and J are TRBV19 and TRBJ1-3; a possible D gene is TRBD1 (5 bases). This CDR3 is built from 14 residues. Looked up from germline, CDR1 is FNHDT and CDR2 is SITEND (reference sequence). Trimming shortened V by 2 bases and J by 2 bases, and 8 bases separated the two germline ends. The CDR3 sequence: CASSMVGAGNTLYF. The CDR3 DNA, read in part, is TGTGCCAGCAGTATGGTGGGGGCTGGAAATACGCTCTAT.

This clone was counted only a few times. The listed genes are named as in mouse. The read terminates 1 residue ahead of where the CDR3 ends, so the germline J gene completes it. This rearrangement joins TRBV26 to TRBJ2-7, with 9 bases matching TRBD2. Germline assignment: CDR1 KGHPV and CDR2 FQNQEV (reference sequence). Unmatched junction bases numbered 1, after V lost 4 bases and J lost 0 bases. The CDR3 covers 14 residues. The DNA read from the CDR3 is TGTGCCAGCAGTCGACTGGGGGTCTCCTATGAACAGTAC. Its translation: CASSRLGVSYEQY. The CDR3, in full, reads CASSRLGVSYEQYF.

In the case of this clone: The gene names here belong to mouse. The read comes to an end 1 residue before the CDR3 does, leaving the germline J gene to fill in the end. The rearrangement links TRBV31 to TRBJ2-4; 11 nucleotides agree with TRBD2. The CDR3 has 14 amino acids. The germline CDR1 and CDR2 sequences are GKSSPN and SITVG. J gave up 3 bases and V 1 base, and 0 bases lay outside the gene matches. CDR3 DNA (partial): TGTGCCTGGAGTCACTGGGGGGGCCAAAACACCTTGTAC. Translated: CAWSHWGGQNTLY. The whole CDR3 sequence reads CAWSHWGGQNTLYF.

Worth noting for this clone: Germline and genes: mouse. The missing CDR3 end, 1 residue past where the read stops, is filled in from the germline J gene. V gene TRBV16 combines with J gene TRBJ1-1; D ambiguous. There are 10 residues in the CDR3. V lost 4 bases and J 4 bases, leaving 1 base between the germline ends. Germline CDR1 SGHSA, CDR2 FRNQAP. This CDR3 reads CASSSTEVFF. The DNA read from the CDR3 is TGTGCAAGCAGCTCCACAGAAGTCTTC.

As regards this clone: Gene and germline names: mouse. The read stops 1 residue short of the end of the CDR3; the missing end is completed from the germline J gene. This chain connects TRBV23 to TRBJ2-4; the tabulated D call, TRBD1, remains unverified against the DNA. CDR1 is KGHTA and CDR2 is FQNQQP in the germline V gene. CDR3 size: 14 residues. The CDR3 sequence is CSSKGATSQNTLYF. The CDR3 bases that were read are TGCTCCAGCAAGGGGGCGACGAGTCAAAACACCTTGTAC. Full variable domain (remainder filled in from reference TRBV23 and TRBJ2-4): DAAVTQKPRYLIKMKGQEAEMKCIPEKGHTAVFWYQQKQSKELKFLIYFQNQQPLDQIDMVKERFSAVCPSSSLCSLGIRTCEAEDSALYLCSSKGATSQNTLYFGAGTRLSVL.